This TCR beta chain was found in a study of STAT3 mutations in large granular lymphocyte leukemia. Whole-study context: More than half of T-LGLL patients received immunosuppressive therapy.

Study observations and caveats: TCR clonotype switching after therapy occurred in about 30% of the 18 patients. Every T-cell large granular lymphocyte leukemia patient had at least one immunodominant TCR beta clonotype. Suggested: STAT3 mutation was not the ancestral event for these clonal expansions.

V lost 7 bases, J lost 2 bases, and 8 bases lay in between. Looked up from germline, CDR1 is SQVTM and CDR2 is ANQGSEA. The CDR3 runs 12 residues. Tens of thousands of productive templates were obtained per sample on average. Produced via immunoSEQ multiplex PCR; TCRdb's table is partial and in-frame only. The data hold more than 25,000 clones, with about 83% observed a single time. On this clone: Antigen specificity is unknown.

This receptor was taken from a woman aged 50 to 65 with T-cell large granular lymphocyte leukemia. Some clones in this sample may be carry-over from other donors' samples. This chain connects TRBV29-1 to TRBJ1-4; D is ambiguous. Sequences were obtained from peripheral blood mononuclear cells. The CDR3 reads CSASRTNEKLFF. The CDR3 DNA reads as TGCAGCGCATCACGGACTAATGAAAAACTGTTTTTT.